The entry that follows covers one T cell receptor beta chain sequence. Antigen unknown. Full-length variable regions came from constant-region reverse primers plus semi-nested Nested Universal Primer A PCR. MiXCR, run by TCRdb on the 5' RACE reads, gives a single entry per CDR3 protein. The sample yields approximately 40,000 distinct CDR3 sequences, about 19% seen once. Trimming at V came to 2 bases and at J to 6 bases, leaving 9 bases not matched to a gene. CDR3 length equals 17 residues. CDR1 and CDR2 from the germline V gene are MNHNY and SVGAGI (reference sequence). CD25-based Treg depletion was applied to purified naive CD4+ T cells. Study-wide findings and caveats: Larger-cohort validation covered only one TCR beta V-J rearrangement. In terms of TCR gene usage, tumor memory CD4+ T cells clustered together with blood and lymph node memory CD4+ cells, as well as with lymph node naive CD4+ cells.

Input material: naive CD4+ T cells sorted from a lymph node. The subset denotes: naive CD4+ T cells, CD4+CD45RA+CD25-. The chain employs TRBV6-6 and TRBJ2-3; 12 bases map to TRBD2. This sequence originates from a female donor with breast cancer. The CDR3 sequence is CASSYPGLAGGVDTQYF. The CDR3 bases are TGTGCCAGCAGTTACCCCGGGCTAGCGGGAGGGGTGGATACGCAGTATTTT.